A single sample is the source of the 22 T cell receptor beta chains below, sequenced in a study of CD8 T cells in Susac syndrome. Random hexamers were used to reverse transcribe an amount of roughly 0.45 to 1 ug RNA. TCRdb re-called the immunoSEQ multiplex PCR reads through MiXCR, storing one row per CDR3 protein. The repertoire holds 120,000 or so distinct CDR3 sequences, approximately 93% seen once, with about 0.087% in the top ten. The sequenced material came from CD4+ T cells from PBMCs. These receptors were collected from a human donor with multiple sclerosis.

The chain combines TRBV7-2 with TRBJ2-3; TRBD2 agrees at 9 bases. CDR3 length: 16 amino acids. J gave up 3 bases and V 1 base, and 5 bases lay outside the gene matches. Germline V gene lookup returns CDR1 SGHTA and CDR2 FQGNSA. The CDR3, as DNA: TGTGCCAGCAGCTTAGAGCATCTAGCGGGGACAGATACGCAGTATTTT. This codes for CASSLEHLAGTDTQYF.

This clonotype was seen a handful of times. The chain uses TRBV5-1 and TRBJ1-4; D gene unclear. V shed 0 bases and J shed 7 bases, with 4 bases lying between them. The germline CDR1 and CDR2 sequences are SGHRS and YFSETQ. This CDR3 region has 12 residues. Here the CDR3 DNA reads TGCGCCAGCAGCTTGGATGGTGAAAAACTGTTTTTT. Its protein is CASSLDGEKLFF.

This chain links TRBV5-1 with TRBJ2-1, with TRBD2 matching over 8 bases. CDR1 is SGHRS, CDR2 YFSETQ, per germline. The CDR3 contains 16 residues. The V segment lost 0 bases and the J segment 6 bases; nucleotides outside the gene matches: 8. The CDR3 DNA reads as TGCGCCAGCAGCTTGGCGGCGGGACTAGTGGGCAATGAGCAGTTCTTC. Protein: CASSLAAGLVGNEQFF.

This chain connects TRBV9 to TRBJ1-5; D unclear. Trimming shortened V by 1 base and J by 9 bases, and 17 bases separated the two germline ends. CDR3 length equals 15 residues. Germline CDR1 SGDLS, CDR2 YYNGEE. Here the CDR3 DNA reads TGTGCCAGCAGCGTACACGCCGAGCCCGAGGCGCCCCAGCATTTT. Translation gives CASSVHAEPEAPQHF.

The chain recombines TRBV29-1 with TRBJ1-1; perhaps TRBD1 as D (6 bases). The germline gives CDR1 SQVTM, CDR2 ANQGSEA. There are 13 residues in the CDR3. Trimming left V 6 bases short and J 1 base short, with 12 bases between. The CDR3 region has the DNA TGCAGCGTGGGGTTACAGGGGAACACTGAAGCTTTCTTT. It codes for CSVGLQGNTEAFF.

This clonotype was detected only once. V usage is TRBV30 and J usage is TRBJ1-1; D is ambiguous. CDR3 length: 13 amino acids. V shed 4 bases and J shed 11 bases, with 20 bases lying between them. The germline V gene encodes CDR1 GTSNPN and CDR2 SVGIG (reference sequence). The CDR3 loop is CAWTKLLNTGAFF. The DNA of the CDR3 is TGTGCCTGGACCAAGTTACTGAACACTGGTGCTTTCTTT. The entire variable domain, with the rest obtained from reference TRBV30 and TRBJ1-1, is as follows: SQTIHQWPATLVQPVGSPLSLECTVEGTSNPNLYWYRQAAGRGLQLLFYSVGIGQISSEVPQNLSASRPQDRQFILSSKKLLLSDSGFYLCAWTKLLNTGAFFGQGTRLTVV.

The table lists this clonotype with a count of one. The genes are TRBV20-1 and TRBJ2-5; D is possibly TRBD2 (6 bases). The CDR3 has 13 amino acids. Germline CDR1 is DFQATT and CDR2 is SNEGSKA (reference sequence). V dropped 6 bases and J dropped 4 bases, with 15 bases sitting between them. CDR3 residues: CSALKAGPETQYF. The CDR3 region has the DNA TGCAGTGCCCTAAAGGCGGGGCCAGAGACCCAGTACTTC.

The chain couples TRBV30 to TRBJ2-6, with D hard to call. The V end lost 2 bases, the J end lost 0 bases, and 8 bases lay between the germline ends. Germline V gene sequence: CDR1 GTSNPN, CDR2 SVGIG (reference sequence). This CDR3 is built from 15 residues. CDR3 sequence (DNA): TGTGCCTGGAGTCACTCGCTCTCTGGGGCCAACGTCCTGACTTTC. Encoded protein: CAWSHSLSGANVLTF.

The CDR3 region has the DNA TGTGCCAGCAGCTTGGAGGCCGGGGGCCAAGAGACCCAGTACTTC. Encoded protein: CASSLEAGGQETQYF. The rearrangement joins TRBV5-4 to TRBJ2-5; a weak D match, TRBD2 (6 bases). Germline CDR1 SGHNT, CDR2 YYREEE (reference sequence). This CDR3 is built from 15 residues. V lost 0 bases, J lost 1 base, and 10 bases lay in between. Drawing the rest from reference TRBV5-4 and TRBJ2-5, the complete variable domain is ETGVTQSPTHLIKTRGQQVTLRCSSQSGHNTVSWYQQALGQGPQFIFQYYREEENGRGNFPPRFSGLQFPNYSSELNVNALELDDSALYLCASSLEAGGQETQYFGPGTRLLVL.

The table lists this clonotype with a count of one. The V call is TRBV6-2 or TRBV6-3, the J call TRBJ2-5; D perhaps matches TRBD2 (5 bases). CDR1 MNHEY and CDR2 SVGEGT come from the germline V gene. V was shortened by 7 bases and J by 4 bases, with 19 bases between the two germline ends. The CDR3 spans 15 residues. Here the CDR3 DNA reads TGTGCCAGCATCCCCCGGCAAGGACTTCTAGAGACCCAGTACTTC. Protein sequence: CASIPRQGLLETQYF.

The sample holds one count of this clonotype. The CDR3 DNA reads as TGCAGTGCCCCCCAGTCTGGACAGGTATTGAATGAGCAGTTCTTC. As protein: CSAPQSGQVLNEQFF. The chain recombines TRBV20-1 with TRBJ2-1, with 7 bases that match TRBD1. Trimming at V came to 6 bases and at J to 7 bases, leaving 15 bases not matched to a gene. Germline values: CDR1 DFQATT, CDR2 SNEGSKA (reference sequence). The CDR3 runs to 15 residues.

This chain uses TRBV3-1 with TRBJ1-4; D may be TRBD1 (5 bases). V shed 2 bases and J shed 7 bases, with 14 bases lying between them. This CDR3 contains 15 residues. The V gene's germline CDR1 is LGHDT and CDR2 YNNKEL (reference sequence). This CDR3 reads CASSQSRGYGEKLFF. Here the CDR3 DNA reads TGTGCCAGCAGCCAAAGTCGGGGCTATGGTGAAAAACTGTTTTTT. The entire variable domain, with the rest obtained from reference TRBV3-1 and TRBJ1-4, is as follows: DTAVSQTPKYLVTQMGNDKSIKCEQNLGHDTMYWYKQDSKKFLKIMFSYNNKELIINETVPNRFSPKSPDKAHLNLHINSLELGDSAVYFCASSQSRGYGEKLFFGSGTQLSVL.

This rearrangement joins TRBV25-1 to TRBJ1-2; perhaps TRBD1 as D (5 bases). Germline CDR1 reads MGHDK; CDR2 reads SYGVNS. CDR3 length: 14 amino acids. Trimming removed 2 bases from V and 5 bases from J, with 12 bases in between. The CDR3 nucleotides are TGTGCCAGCAGTGAAGCGGCAGGGACGTATGGCTACACCTTC. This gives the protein CASSEAAGTYGYTF.

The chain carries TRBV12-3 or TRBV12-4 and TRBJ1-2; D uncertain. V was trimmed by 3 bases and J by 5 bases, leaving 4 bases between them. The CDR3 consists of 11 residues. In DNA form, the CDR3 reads TGTGCCAGCAGTTTTGGGTATGGCTACACCTTC. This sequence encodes CASSFGYGYTF.

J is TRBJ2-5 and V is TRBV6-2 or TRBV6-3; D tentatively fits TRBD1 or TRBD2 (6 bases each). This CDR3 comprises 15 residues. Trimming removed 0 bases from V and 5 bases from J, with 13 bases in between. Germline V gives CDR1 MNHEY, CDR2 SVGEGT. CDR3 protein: CASSYSRGGLETQYF. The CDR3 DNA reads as TGTGCCAGCAGTTACTCGCGAGGGGGGTTGGAGACCCAGTACTTC.

In DNA form, the CDR3 reads TGTGCCAGCAGCGTAGAGACAGGGCGAGGCTATGGCTACACCTTC. It yields the protein CASSVETGRGYGYTF. The chain uses TRBV9 and TRBJ1-2; 7 bases match TRBD1. The CDR3 spans 15 residues. J lost 4 bases, V lost 0 bases, and 6 bases had no gene match. CDR1 and CDR2 from the germline V gene are SGDLS and YYNGEE.

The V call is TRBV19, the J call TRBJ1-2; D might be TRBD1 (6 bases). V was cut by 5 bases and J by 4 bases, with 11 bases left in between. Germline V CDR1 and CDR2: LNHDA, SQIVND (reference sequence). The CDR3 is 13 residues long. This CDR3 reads CASSQQGRYGYTF. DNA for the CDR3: TGTGCCAGTAGTCAACAGGGTCGCTATGGCTACACCTTC.

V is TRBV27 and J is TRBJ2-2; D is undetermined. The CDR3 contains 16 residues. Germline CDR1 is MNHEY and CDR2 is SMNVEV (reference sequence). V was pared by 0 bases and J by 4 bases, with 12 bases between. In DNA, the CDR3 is TGTGCCAGCAGTTTATCTTCAGGCTTCTTCACCGGGGAGCTGTTTTTT. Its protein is CASSLSSGFFTGELFF.

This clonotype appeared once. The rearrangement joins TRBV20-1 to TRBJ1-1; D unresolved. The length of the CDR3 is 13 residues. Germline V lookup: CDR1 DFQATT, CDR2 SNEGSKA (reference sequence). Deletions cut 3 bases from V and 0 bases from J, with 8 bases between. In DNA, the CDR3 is TGCAGTGCTAGGAAACAGTTGAACACTGAAGCTTTCTTT. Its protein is CSARKQLNTEAFF.

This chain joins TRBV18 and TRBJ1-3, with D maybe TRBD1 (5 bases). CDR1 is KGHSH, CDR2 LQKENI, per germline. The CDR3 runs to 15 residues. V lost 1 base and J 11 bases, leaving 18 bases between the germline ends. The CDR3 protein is CASSPLSGSDAPIYF. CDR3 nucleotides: TGTGCCAGCTCACCACTTTCAGGGAGCGATGCTCCCATATATTTT.

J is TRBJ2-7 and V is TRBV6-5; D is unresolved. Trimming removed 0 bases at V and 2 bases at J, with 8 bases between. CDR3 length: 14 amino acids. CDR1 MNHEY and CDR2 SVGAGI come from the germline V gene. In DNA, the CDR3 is TGTGCCAGCAGTTACTCGGGTGGTCCCTACGAGCAGTACTTC. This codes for CASSYSGGPYEQYF.

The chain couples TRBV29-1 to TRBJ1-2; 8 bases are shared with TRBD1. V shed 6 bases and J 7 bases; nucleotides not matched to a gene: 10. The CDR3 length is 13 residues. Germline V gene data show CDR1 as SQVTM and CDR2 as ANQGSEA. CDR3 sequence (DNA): TGCAGCGTACAGGACAGGGTCCCGTCTGGCTACACCTTC. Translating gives CSVQDRVPSGYTF. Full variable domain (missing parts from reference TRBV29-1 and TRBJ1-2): SAVISQKPSRDICQRGTSLTIQCQVDSQVTMMFWYRQQPGQSLTLIATANQGSEATYESGFVIDKFPISRPNLTFSTLTVSNMSPEDSSIYLCSVQDRVPSGYTFGSGTRLTVV.